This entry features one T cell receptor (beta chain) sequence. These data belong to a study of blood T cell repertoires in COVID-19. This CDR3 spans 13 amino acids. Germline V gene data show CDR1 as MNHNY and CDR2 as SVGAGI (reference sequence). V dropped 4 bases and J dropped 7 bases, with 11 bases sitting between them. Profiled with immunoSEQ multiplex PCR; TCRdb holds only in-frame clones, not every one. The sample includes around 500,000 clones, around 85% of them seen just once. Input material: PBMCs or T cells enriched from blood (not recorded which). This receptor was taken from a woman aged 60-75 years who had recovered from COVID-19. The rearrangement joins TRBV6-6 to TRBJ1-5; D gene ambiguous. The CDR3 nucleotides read TGTGCCAGCAGTTCTTCTCGGTGGCAGCCCCAGCATTTT. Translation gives CASSSSRWQPQHF.